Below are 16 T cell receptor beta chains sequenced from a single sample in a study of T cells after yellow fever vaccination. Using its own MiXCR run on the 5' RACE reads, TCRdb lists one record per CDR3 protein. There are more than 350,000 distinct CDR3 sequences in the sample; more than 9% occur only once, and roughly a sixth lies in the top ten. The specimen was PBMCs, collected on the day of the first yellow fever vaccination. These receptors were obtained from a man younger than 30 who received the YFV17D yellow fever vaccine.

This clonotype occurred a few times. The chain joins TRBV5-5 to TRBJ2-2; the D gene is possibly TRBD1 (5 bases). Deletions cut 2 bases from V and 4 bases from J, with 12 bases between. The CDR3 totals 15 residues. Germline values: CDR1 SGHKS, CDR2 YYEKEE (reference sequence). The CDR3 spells CASSFWGIGTGELFF. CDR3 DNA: TGTGCCAGCAGCTTTTGGGGCATTGGCACCGGGGAGCTGTTTTTT.

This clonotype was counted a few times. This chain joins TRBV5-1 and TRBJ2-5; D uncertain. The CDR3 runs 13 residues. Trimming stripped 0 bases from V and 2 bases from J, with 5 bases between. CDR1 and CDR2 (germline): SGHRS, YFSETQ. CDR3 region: CASSLGIQETQYF. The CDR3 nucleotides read TGCGCCAGCAGCTTGGGGATTCAAGAGACCCAGTACTTC.

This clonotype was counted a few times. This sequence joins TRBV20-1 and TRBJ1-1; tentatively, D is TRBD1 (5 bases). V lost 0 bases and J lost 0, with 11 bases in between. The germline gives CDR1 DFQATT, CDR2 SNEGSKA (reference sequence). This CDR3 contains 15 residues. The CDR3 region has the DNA TGCAGTGCTAGAGATCAGGGCAGATTGAACACTGAAGCTTTCTTT. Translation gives CSARDQGRLNTEAFF.

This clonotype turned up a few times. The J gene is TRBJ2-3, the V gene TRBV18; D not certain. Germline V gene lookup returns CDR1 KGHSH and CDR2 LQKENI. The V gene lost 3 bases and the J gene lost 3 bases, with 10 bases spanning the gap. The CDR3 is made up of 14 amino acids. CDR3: CASSPAAGTDTQYF. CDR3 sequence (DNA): TGTGCCAGCTCACCGGCAGCAGGAACAGATACGCAGTATTTT.

CDR3 DNA: TGTGCCAGCGCCGGGGGGGGCCCGTACAATGAGCAGTTCTTC. Translation gives CASAGGGPYNEQFF. This chain joins TRBV25-1 and TRBJ2-1, with 8 nucleotides matching TRBD2. Germline loops: CDR1 MGHDK, CDR2 SYGVNS. J lost 4 bases, V lost 8 bases, and 7 bases had no gene match. This CDR3 contains 14 residues.

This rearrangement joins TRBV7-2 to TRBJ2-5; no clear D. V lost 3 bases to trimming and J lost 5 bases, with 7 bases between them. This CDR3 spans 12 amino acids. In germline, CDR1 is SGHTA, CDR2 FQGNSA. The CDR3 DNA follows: TGTGCCAGCAGCTTTATGGGGGAGACCCAGTACTTC. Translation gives CASSFMGETQYF.

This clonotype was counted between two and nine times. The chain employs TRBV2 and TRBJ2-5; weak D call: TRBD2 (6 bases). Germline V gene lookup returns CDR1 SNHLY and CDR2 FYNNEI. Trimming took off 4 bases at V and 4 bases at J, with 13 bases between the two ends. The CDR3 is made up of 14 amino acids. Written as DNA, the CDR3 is TGTGCCAGCAGTGTCTCGGCTAGCGCAGAGACCCAGTACTTC. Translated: CASSVSASAETQYF.

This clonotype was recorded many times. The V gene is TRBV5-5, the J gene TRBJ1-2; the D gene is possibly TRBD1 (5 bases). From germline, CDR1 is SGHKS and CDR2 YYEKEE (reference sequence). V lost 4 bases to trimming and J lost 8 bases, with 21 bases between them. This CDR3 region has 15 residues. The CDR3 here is CASSHDAAGRRGYTF. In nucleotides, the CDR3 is TGTGCCAGCAGCCACGACGCGGCGGGGCGGAGAGGCTACACCTTC. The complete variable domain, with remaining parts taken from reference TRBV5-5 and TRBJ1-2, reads DAGVTQSPTHLIKTRGQQVTLRCSPISGHKSVSWYQQVLGQGPQFIFQYYEKEERGRGNFPDRFSARQFPNYSSELNVNALLLGDSALYLCASSHDAAGRRGYTFGSGTRLTVV.

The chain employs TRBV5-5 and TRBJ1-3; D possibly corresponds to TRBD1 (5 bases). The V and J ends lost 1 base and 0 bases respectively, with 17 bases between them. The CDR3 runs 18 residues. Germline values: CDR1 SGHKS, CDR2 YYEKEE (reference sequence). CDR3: CASSLTQGPNTSGNTIYF. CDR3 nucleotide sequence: TGTGCCAGCAGCTTGACCCAGGGCCCCAATACCTCTGGAAACACCATATATTTT.

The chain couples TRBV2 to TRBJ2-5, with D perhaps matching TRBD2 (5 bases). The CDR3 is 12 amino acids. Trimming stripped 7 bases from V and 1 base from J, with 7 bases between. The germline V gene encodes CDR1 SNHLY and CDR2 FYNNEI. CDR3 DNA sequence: TGTGCCAGCACAGCGGTCCAAGAGACCCAGTACTTC. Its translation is CASTAVQETQYF.

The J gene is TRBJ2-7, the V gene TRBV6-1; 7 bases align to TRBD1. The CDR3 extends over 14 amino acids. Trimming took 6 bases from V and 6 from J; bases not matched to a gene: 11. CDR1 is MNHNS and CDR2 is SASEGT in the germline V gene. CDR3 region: CASSELGTGAEQYV. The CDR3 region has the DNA TGTGCCAGCAGCGAACTGGGAACAGGGGCCGAGCAGTACGTC.

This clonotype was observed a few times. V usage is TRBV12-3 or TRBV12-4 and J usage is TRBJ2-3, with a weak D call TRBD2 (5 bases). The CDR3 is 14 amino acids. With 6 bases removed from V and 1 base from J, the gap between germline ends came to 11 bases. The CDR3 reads CASRTRAGTDTQYF. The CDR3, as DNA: TGTGCCAGCAGGACAAGAGCGGGCACAGATACGCAGTATTTT.

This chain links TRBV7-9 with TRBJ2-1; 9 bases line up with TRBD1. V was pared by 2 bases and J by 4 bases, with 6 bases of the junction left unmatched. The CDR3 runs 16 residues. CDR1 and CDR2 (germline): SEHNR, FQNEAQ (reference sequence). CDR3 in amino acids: CASSLTGGFRYNEQFF. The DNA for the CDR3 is TGTGCCAGCAGCTTAACAGGGGGCTTTCGGTACAATGAGCAGTTCTTC. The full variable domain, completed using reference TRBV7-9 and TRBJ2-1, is DTGVSQNPRHKITKRGQNVTFRCDPISEHNRLYWYRQTLGQGPEFLTYFQNEAQLEKSRLLSDRFSAERPKGSFSTLEIQRTEQGDSAMYLCASSLTGGFRYNEQFFGPGTRLTVL.

The chain's CDR3 is CASTLLGNEQFF. Here the CDR3 DNA reads TGTGCCAGCACCCTCCTAGGCAATGAGCAGTTCTTC. The chain carries TRBV12-3 or TRBV12-4 and TRBJ2-1; D not certain. V lost 7 bases and J 6 bases, leaving 10 bases between the germline ends. This CDR3 has 12 residues.

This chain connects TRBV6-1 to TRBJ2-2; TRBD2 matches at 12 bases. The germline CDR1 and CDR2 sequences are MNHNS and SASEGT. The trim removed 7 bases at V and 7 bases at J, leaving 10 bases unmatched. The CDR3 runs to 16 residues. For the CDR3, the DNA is TGTGCCAGCAAGAACGCTAGCGGGGGGGCGTTCGGGGAGCTGTTTTTT. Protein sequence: CASKNASGGAFGELFF.

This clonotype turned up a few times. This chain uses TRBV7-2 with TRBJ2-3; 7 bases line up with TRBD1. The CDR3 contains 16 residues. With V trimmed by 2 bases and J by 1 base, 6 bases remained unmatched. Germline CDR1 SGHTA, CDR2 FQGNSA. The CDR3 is CASSLSRQGGTDTQYF. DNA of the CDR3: TGTGCCAGCAGCTTAAGTAGACAGGGAGGCACAGATACGCAGTATTTT.